Below are 6 T cell receptor beta chains sequenced from a single sample in a study of T cells after yellow fever vaccination. TCRdb processed the 5' RACE reads anew with MiXCR; each CDR3 protein has one entry. There are 350,000 to 550,000 distinct CDR3 sequences in the sample; around a sixth occur only once, and roughly a sixth lies in the top ten. The sample consisted of PBMCs, taken before the yellow fever booster vaccination. These receptors originate from a man younger than 35 who received the YFV17D yellow fever vaccine.

There are a few counts of this clonotype. The rearrangement links TRBV7-9 to TRBJ2-1; the match to TRBD2 covers 7 bases. This CDR3 is built from 15 residues. Per the germline V gene, CDR1 is SEHNR and CDR2 is FQNEAQ (reference sequence). Trimming removed 5 bases from V and 8 bases from J; junction bases left unmatched: 12. CDR3 loop: CASSPIGRRSDEQFF. CDR3 sequence (DNA): TGTGCCAGCAGCCCCATCGGGAGGAGAAGCGATGAGCAGTTCTTC. The full variable domain, in which reference TRBV7-9 and TRBJ2-1 provide the parts outside the CDR3, is DTGVSQNPRHKITKRGQNVTFRCDPISEHNRLYWYRQTLGQGPEFLTYFQNEAQLEKSRLLSDRFSAERPKGSFSTLEIQRTEQGDSAMYLCASSPIGRRSDEQFFGPGTRLTVL.

This clonotype was recorded a few times. The chain couples TRBV9 to TRBJ2-5; D not certain. The CDR3 has 16 residues. Trimming removed 0 bases at V and 4 bases at J, with 16 bases between. The germline gives CDR1 SGDLS, CDR2 YYNGEE. Here the CDR3 reads CASSVGVGNTLETQYF. The CDR3 DNA reads TGTGCCAGCAGCGTAGGGGTTGGGAATACCCTAGAGACCCAGTACTTC.

This chain uses TRBV5-1 with TRBJ2-5; TRBD1 is a possible D gene (6 bases). The V gene lost 1 base and the J gene lost 5 bases, with 15 bases spanning the gap. Germline V gene data show CDR1 as SGHRS and CDR2 as YFSETQ. The CDR3 runs to 15 residues. The CDR3 protein is CASSLNPGEGETQYF. CDR3 nucleotide sequence: TGCGCCAGCAGCTTGAACCCAGGGGAAGGGGAGACCCAGTACTTC.

This clonotype was counted only a few times. V gene TRBV7-2 combines with J gene TRBJ1-5; unclear D gene. This CDR3 is built from 15 residues. The V end lost 2 bases, the J end lost 0 bases, and 8 bases lay between the germline ends. Looked up from germline, CDR1 is SGHTA and CDR2 is FQGNSA. The CDR3, as DNA: TGTGCCAGCAGCTTAACGGGGTTTAGCAATCAGCCCCAGCATTTT. It encodes CASSLTGFSNQPQHF.

This clonotype was seen more than once but under ten times. This CDR3 reads CSARVGAEDEAFF. CDR3 DNA: TGCAGTGCTAGAGTAGGGGCTGAGGATGAAGCTTTCTTT. The V call is TRBV20-1, the J call TRBJ1-1; TRBD1 is a possible D gene (5 bases). The germline V gene has CDR1 DFQATT and CDR2 SNEGSKA (reference sequence). The ends were cut back, 1 base at V and 7 bases at J, with 13 bases in the middle. This CDR3 contains 13 residues.

This clonotype was picked up a small number of times. The gene calls are TRBV4-1 and TRBJ1-5, with 10 bases aligning to TRBD1. CDR3 size: 16 residues. The J segment lost 3 bases and the V segment lost 2 bases, leaving 4 bases of the junction unmatched. CDR1 is MGHRA, CDR2 YSYEKL, per germline. CDR3 protein: CASSQQRQGANQPQHF. CDR3 sequence (DNA): TGCGCCAGCAGCCAACAAAGACAGGGGGCCAATCAGCCCCAGCATTTT.